The 15 T cell receptor beta chains in this list originate from one sample, sequenced in a study of cytomegalovirus exposure and HLA in healthy donors. PCR primers comprised 60 Vbeta and 13 Jbeta primers. Clones were sequenced by immunoSEQ multiplex PCR, and TCRdb holds only the in-frame ones, with some missing. In the table there are around 120,000 clones, about 85% of which are singletons. The sample taken for sequencing was PBMCs. These receptors were obtained from a boy aged 5-17 years in good health and CMV-seronegative.

The V gene is TRBV4-3, the J gene TRBJ2-7, with 9 positions matching TRBD2. This CDR3 is 15 amino acids long. CDR1 is LGHNA, CDR2 YSLEER, per germline. The V gene end was trimmed by 1 base and the J gene end by 3 bases; junction bases not matched to a gene: 4. CDR3 in DNA: TGCGCCAGCAGCCAAGGGTCTAGCGGGGACTACGAGCAGTACTTC. It is translated as CASSQGSSGDYEQYF.

This chain joins TRBV9 and TRBJ2-1; no firm D call. CDR1 and CDR2 from the germline V gene are SGDLS and YYNGEE. The CDR3 is made up of 13 amino acids. Trimming took off 6 bases at V and 3 bases at J, with 10 bases between the two ends. CDR3 DNA: TGTGCCAGCACCCGCACAGACTACAATGAGCAGTTCTTC. Amino acids: CASTRTDYNEQFF.

This clone showed up just once. This chain links TRBV21-1 with TRBJ2-5; the D call TRBD2 from the table was never checked on the DNA. TRBV21-1 is a known pseudogene. CDR3 size: 12 residues. The CDR3 loop is CVRWGGRGTQYF. Here the CDR3 DNA reads TGTGTCAGGTGGGGGGGGCGGGGGACCCAGTACTTC.

The V and J genes are TRBV15 and TRBJ2-1; 9 bases fit TRBD2. Per germline, CDR1 LNHNV and CDR2 YYDKDF (reference sequence). CDR3 length equals 14 residues. V trimming: 3 bases; J trimming: 10 bases; junction bases outside the gene matches: 7. The CDR3 coding sequence is TGTGCCACCAGCAGTGAGGGGCGGGGGGGGGAGCAGTTCTTC. Translated, it gives CATSSEGRGGEQFF.

This clone has only one observation. The chain recombines TRBV5-1 with TRBJ2-2; 9 bases are shared with TRBD1. The CDR3 runs to 15 residues. With 5 bases clipped from V and 4 bases from J, the junction kept 6 bases outside the gene matches. Germline V CDR1 and CDR2: SGHRS, YFSETQ. CDR3 in DNA: TGCGCCAGCAGTATGGGACAGGGAGGCACCGGGGAGCTGTTTTTT. As protein: CASSMGQGGTGELFF.

CDR3: CASRVRAEGETQYF. The CDR3 region has the DNA TGTGCCAGCAGGGTTCGAGCGGAGGGAGAGACCCAGTACTTC. This chain joins TRBV5-4 and TRBJ2-5; maybe TRBD2 (6 bases). Germline V gene data show CDR1 as SGHNT and CDR2 as YYREEE (reference sequence). The CDR3 runs 14 residues. V dropped 5 bases and J dropped 4 bases, with 15 bases sitting between them.

The chain carries TRBV10-3 and TRBJ2-1; the match to TRBD1 covers 10 bases. The CDR3 covers 13 residues. Trimming took 5 bases from V and 9 from J; bases not matched to a gene: 4. CDR1 and CDR2 from the germline V gene are ENHRY and SYGVKD. CDR3: CAISSGTGVEQFF. The DNA for the CDR3 is TGTGCCATCAGTTCCGGGACAGGGGTTGAGCAGTTCTTC.

This sequence joins TRBV28 and TRBJ2-7, with a possible D match to TRBD2 (5 bases). From germline, CDR1 is MDHEN and CDR2 SYDVKM. This CDR3 spans 14 amino acids. The V gene lost 1 base and the J gene lost 3 bases, with 10 bases spanning the gap. The CDR3 loop reads CASSLSGENYEQYF. The CDR3 DNA is TGTGCCAGCAGTTTATCCGGGGAAAACTACGAGCAGTACTTC.

The chain recombines TRBV7-8 with TRBJ1-1; 7 bases map to TRBD1. The CDR3 has 14 amino acids. The junction had 8 bases not matched to a gene; V was cut back by 6 bases and J by 4 bases. The germline V gene has CDR1 SGHVS and CDR2 FQNEAQ. CDR3 protein: CASRRQGVSTEAFF. The CDR3 bases are TGTGCCAGCAGACGACAGGGAGTGAGCACTGAAGCTTTCTTT.

The chain recombines TRBV20-1 with TRBJ2-5; D is uncertain. CDR1 is DFQATT, CDR2 SNEGSKA, per germline (reference sequence). The CDR3 is made up of 11 amino acids. The V end lost 6 bases, the J end lost 2 bases, and 7 bases lay between the germline ends. The CDR3 sequence: CSASPQETQYF. The CDR3, as DNA: TGCAGTGCAAGCCCTCAAGAGACCCAGTACTTC.

This clone turned up a few times. The chain has TRBV5-1 and TRBJ1-1; no definite D call. This CDR3 has 15 residues. Germline loops: CDR1 SGHRS, CDR2 YFSETQ. V was cut by 2 bases and J by 1 base, with 12 bases left in between. CDR3 nucleotides: TGCGCCAGCAGCTTAGAGCTCTCAGGGAACACTGAAGCTTTCTTT. Protein: CASSLELSGNTEAFF.

The sample holds one count of this clone. The V and J genes are TRBV10-3 and TRBJ2-2; 8 bases map to TRBD1. CDR1 is ENHRY and CDR2 is SYGVKD in the germline V gene. V trimming: 5 bases; J trimming: 5 bases; junction bases outside the gene matches: 13. The CDR3 contains 17 residues. CDR3 coding DNA: TGTGCCATCAGTCCAGGGGGCGATTCTACGCCGACCGGGGAGCTGTTTTTT. It translates to CAISPGGDSTPTGELFF.

This chain uses TRBV21-1 with TRBJ2-5; the D call TRBD1 from the table was never checked on the DNA. TRBV21-1 is a documented pseudogene. The CDR3 runs to 14 residues. The CDR3 bases are TGTGCCAGCAGCCCTCGGGACACCCCAGAGACCCAGTACTTC. This gives the protein CASSPRDTPETQYF.

V usage is TRBV13 and J usage is TRBJ2-3; D is uncertain. V was clipped by 0 bases and J by 1 base, with 11 bases between them. Germline V gives CDR1 PRHDT, CDR2 FYEKMQ (reference sequence). The CDR3 extends over 16 amino acids. DNA for the CDR3: TGTGCCAGCAGCTTAGGCCTGACAATCGGCACAGATACGCAGTATTTT. Translating it yields CASSLGLTIGTDTQYF.

CDR3 in amino acids: CASTLYLEGKNIQYF. Here the CDR3 DNA reads TGCGCCAGCACTCTTTACCTGGAGGGCAAAAACATTCAGTACTTC. The chain joins TRBV5-1 to TRBJ2-4; a possible D gene is TRBD2 (6 bases). Between the trimmed V and J ends, which lost 6 bases and 3 bases, there was a span of 16 bases. The germline V gene encodes CDR1 SGHRS and CDR2 YFSETQ. The CDR3 spans 15 residues.